This T cell receptor beta chain was captured by sequencing in a study of control samples from healthy donors and cancer patients. The assay was immunoSEQ multiplex PCR, and TCRdb's table has in-frame clones only and misses some. The data show approximately 180,000 clones, more than 90% seen once. Germline values: CDR1 MNHEY, CDR2 SMNVEV (reference sequence). With 6 bases removed from V and 7 bases from J, the gap between germline ends came to 12 bases. This CDR3 spans 12 amino acids. The TCR was taken from a middle-aged woman in good health. Sequenced material: blood. This chain uses TRBV27 with TRBJ1-2, with a weak D call TRBD1 (6 bases). The CDR3 DNA sequence: TGTGCCAGCAGCCCCGTAGGGGGTGGCTACACCTTC. It codes for CASSPVGGGYTF.